The clone carrying this T cell receptor beta chain was recorded at least ten times. The antigen remains undetermined. The data derive from a study of identical twins. One entry per CDR3 protein, called by TCRdb with MiXCR from the 5' RACE reads. The sample gives approximately 700,000 distinct CDR3 sequences, roughly 6.2% of which show up once; about 2% is in the top ten. In germline, CDR1 is MDHEN, CDR2 SYDVKM. The CDR3 has 15 residues. With 7 bases removed from V and 4 bases from J, the gap between germline ends came to 19 bases. Study conclusions and caveats: The more abundant beta clonotypes in cord blood had fewer insertions, and memory repertoires did not show this. Models predicted less out-of-frame TCR alpha sharing in monozygotic twins than was found.

J is TRBJ1-1 and V is TRBV28; D might be TRBD1 (6 bases). Source material: naive T cells sorted from blood. This sequence originates from a man aged 18 to 29 in good health. Here the CDR3 reads CASTLTIQGGTEAFF. The CDR3 nucleotides are TGTGCCAGCACCCTTACCATACAGGGAGGCACTGAAGCTTTCTTT.